The 24 T cell receptor beta chains listed next were all sequenced from one sample in a study of long-term antiretroviral therapy in people with HIV. Researchers ran immunoSEQ v3.0 at survey level. Here immunoSEQ multiplex PCR was the method, and the copy in TCRdb shows in-frame clones only, minus some. The table includes some 17,000 clones, about four fifths detected once. The sample consisted of unsorted PBMCs, taken about 3.2 years after starting antiretroviral therapy. The source is a woman aged 40 to 50 with HIV.

The V call is TRBV6-1, the J call TRBJ1-5; the match to TRBD1 covers 10 bases. After removal of 4 bases from V and 2 bases from J, the junction contained 8 bases not matched to a gene. The CDR3 spans 17 residues. Germline CDR1 MNHNS, CDR2 SASEGT. CDR3 amino acids: CASSAGQGLFRNQPQHF. CDR3 DNA: TGTGCCAGCAGTGCGGGACAGGGGCTTTTTCGCAATCAGCCCCAGCATTTT.

This chain uses TRBV18 with TRBJ1-6, with D unclear. V shed 3 bases and J shed 9 bases, with 6 bases lying between them. The CDR3 sequence is 12 residues long. The germline V gene encodes CDR1 KGHSH and CDR2 LQKENI. CDR3 amino acids: CASSPKGSPLHF. The CDR3 DNA reads as TGTGCCAGCTCACCTAAAGGTTCACCCCTCCACTTT.

The rearrangement joins TRBV10-2 to TRBJ2-3; D gene ambiguous. With 9 bases removed from V and 5 bases from J, the gap between germline ends came to 9 bases. CDR1 is WSHSY, CDR2 SAAADI, per germline. This CDR3 contains 11 residues. The DNA for the CDR3 is TGCGCCAGTCTTATAGAAGATACGCAGTATTTT. This gives the protein CASLIEDTQYF.

This sequence joins TRBV12-5 and TRBJ1-5; 7 nucleotides agree with TRBD1. After removal of 6 bases from V and 0 bases from J, the junction contained 5 bases not matched to a gene. From germline, CDR1 is LGHNT and CDR2 FRNRAP. This CDR3 has 15 residues. The CDR3 sequence: CASGGTAYSNQPQHF. The CDR3, as DNA: TGTGCTAGTGGCGGGACAGCTTATAGCAATCAGCCCCAGCATTTT.

The chain uses TRBV6-1 and TRBJ1-1; D unclear. Trimming shortened V by 7 bases and J by 0 bases, and 12 bases separated the two germline ends. Germline V gene sequence: CDR1 MNHNS, CDR2 SASEGT. The CDR3 has 14 amino acids. CDR3 nucleotide sequence: TGTGCCAGCAATAGAATGGGGATGAACACTGAAGCTTTCTTT. This codes for CASNRMGMNTEAFF.

This clone has a handful of counts. The CDR3 DNA follows: TGTGCCAGTAGTACTGGGACAATCGGGGAGCTGTTTTTT. Translation: CASSTGTIGELFF. The gene calls are TRBV19 and TRBJ2-2; weak D call: TRBD1 (6 bases). CDR1 and CDR2 (germline): LNHDA, SQIVND (reference sequence). This CDR3 spans 13 amino acids. Trimming shortened V by 4 bases and J by 7 bases, and 10 bases separated the two germline ends.

This chain connects TRBV6-1 to TRBJ1-5; D ambiguous. Germline V gene lookup returns CDR1 MNHNS and CDR2 SASEGT. CDR3 length: 13 residues. With 6 bases removed from V and 2 bases from J, the gap between germline ends came to 8 bases. CDR3: CASRATGNQPQHF. The CDR3 region has the DNA TGTGCCAGCAGGGCGACGGGCAATCAGCCCCAGCATTTT.

This clone was counted between two and nine times. The chain has TRBV4-3 and TRBJ2-2; 10 nucleotides line up with TRBD1. Losses at the gene ends were 2 bases for V and 5 bases for J; bases not matched to a gene: 8. Germline CDR1 LGHNA, CDR2 YSLEER. The CDR3 has 17 residues. The CDR3 loop reads CASSQPRGQGRTGELFF. The CDR3 nucleotides read TGCGCCAGCAGCCAACCTCGGGGACAGGGGAGGACCGGGGAGCTGTTTTTT.

The CDR3 region is CAWRSTKESLSNQPQHF. The CDR3, as DNA: TGTGCCTGGAGATCAACAAAGGAGTCCCTTAGCAATCAGCCCCAGCATTTT. The J gene is TRBJ1-5, the V gene TRBV30; D uncertain. CDR3 size: 17 residues. V lost 3 bases to trimming and J lost 0 bases, with 18 bases between them. Looked up from germline, CDR1 is GTSNPN and CDR2 is SVGIG (reference sequence).

This chain joins TRBV6-1 and TRBJ2-7; 8 nucleotides agree with TRBD2. This CDR3 contains 15 residues. Looked up from germline, CDR1 is MNHNS and CDR2 is SASEGT. J lost 3 bases, V lost 8 bases, and 12 bases had no gene match. As DNA, the CDR3 is TGTGCCAGCTCTCCCCGGGGGGGGGATAGCTACGAGCAGTACTTC. This codes for CASSPRGGDSYEQYF.

The V gene is TRBV27, the J gene TRBJ2-6, with D unresolved. The CDR3 is 16 residues long. The V end was cut by 6 bases, the J end by 4 bases, with 16 bases between. Germline V gene lookup returns CDR1 MNHEY and CDR2 SMNVEV (reference sequence). The CDR3 coding sequence is TGTGCCAGCAGCCTCAGCGCCCGGTGGGGGGCCAACGTCCTGACTTTC. Amino acids: CASSLSARWGANVLTF.

The count of this clone is one. CDR3 amino acids: CAISESLLGGMADTQYF. Written as DNA, the CDR3 is TGTGCCATCAGTGAGTCGCTACTAGGAGGAATGGCAGATACGCAGTATTTT. J is TRBJ2-3 and V is TRBV10-3, with D possibly TRBD2 on 5 matching bases. Germline CDR1 and CDR2: ENHRY and SYGVKD. The length of the CDR3 is 17 residues. V was clipped by 0 bases and J by 4 bases, with 17 bases between them.

In its sample, this clone was seen a few times. The CDR3: CAWSGVIQETQYF. The CDR3 DNA sequence: TGTGCCTGGAGTGGAGTCATTCAAGAGACCCAGTACTTC. The chain has TRBV30 and TRBJ2-5; the D is unclear. V lost 1 base, J lost 2 bases, and 8 bases lay in between. There are 13 residues in the CDR3. Looked up from germline, CDR1 is GTSNPN and CDR2 is SVGIG (reference sequence).

This sequence joins TRBV18 and TRBJ1-1; 7 positions match TRBD1. This CDR3 comprises 12 residues. From germline, CDR1 is KGHSH and CDR2 LQKENI. J lost 4 bases, V lost 5 bases, and 1 base had no gene match. Here the CDR3 DNA reads TGTGCCAGCTCAGCAGGGGGCACTGAAGCTTTCTTT. Residues: CASSAGGTEAFF.

J is TRBJ1-2 and V is TRBV2; TRBD1 agrees at 8 bases. CDR1 is SNHLY, CDR2 FYNNEI, per germline. The CDR3 covers 15 residues. Trimming took 5 bases from V and 1 from J; bases not matched to a gene: 6. The CDR3 coding sequence is TGTGCCAGCAGTCTGACAGGGGAACTTAACTATGGCTACACCTTC. It codes for CASSLTGELNYGYTF.

The V gene is TRBV6-5, the J gene TRBJ2-7, with D tentatively TRBD2 (7 bases). The ends were cut back, 0 bases at V and 3 bases at J, with 12 bases in the middle. The length of the CDR3 is 15 residues. Germline CDR1 and CDR2: MNHEY and SVGAGI. The CDR3 reads CASSYSVGGDYEQYF. DNA of the CDR3: TGTGCCAGCAGTTACTCGGTAGGGGGGGACTACGAGCAGTACTTC.

The chain is built from TRBV7-2 and TRBJ1-2, with a tentative D call TRBD1 (5 bases). This CDR3 contains 16 residues. CDR1 is SGHTA and CDR2 is FQGNSA in the germline V gene. V lost 4 bases, J lost 0 bases, and 15 bases lay in between. CDR3 sequence: CASSSAPGPANYGYTF. The CDR3 DNA is TGTGCCAGCAGCTCCGCTCCAGGGCCCGCTAACTATGGCTACACCTTC.

The genes are TRBV5-1 and TRBJ1-4; D unclear. Trimming removed 3 bases at V and 4 bases at J, with 25 bases between. This CDR3 has 19 residues. Germline loops: CDR1 SGHRS, CDR2 YFSETQ. CDR3 sequence: CASSSSDHLNDRNNEKLFF. The CDR3 DNA reads TGCGCCAGCAGCTCCTCCGATCACCTAAATGATAGAAATAATGAAAAACTGTTTTTT.

V gene TRBV5-4 combines with J gene TRBJ1-3; the D gene is possibly TRBD1 (6 bases). This CDR3 comprises 16 residues. Germline loops: CDR1 SGHNT, CDR2 YYREEE (reference sequence). V was shortened by 3 bases and J by 4 bases, with 17 bases between the two germline ends. CDR3 nucleotide sequence: TGTGCCAGCAGCTCTCAGCTGGGGGCAACGGGAAACACCATATATTTT. It translates to CASSSQLGATGNTIYF.

J is TRBJ1-2 and V is TRBV2, with TRBD1 as a possible D gene (6 bases). CDR1 and CDR2 (germline): SNHLY, FYNNEI. Trimming left V 2 bases short and J 8 bases short, with 9 bases between. The CDR3 is 12 amino acids. This chain's CDR3 is CASSELGGGYTF. DNA for the CDR3: TGTGCCAGCAGTGAATTGGGGGGCGGCTACACCTTC.

V and J are TRBV6-1 and TRBJ1-1, with D unclear. This CDR3 comprises 14 residues. Germline CDR1 is MNHNS and CDR2 is SASEGT. V gave up 6 bases and J gave up 3 bases, with 14 bases separating them. The CDR3 DNA follows: TGTGCCAGCAGGCCCTCGGGAGGGTACACTGAAGCTTTCTTT. This sequence encodes CASRPSGGYTEAFF.

The chain joins TRBV7-9 to TRBJ2-7; D is perhaps TRBD1 or TRBD2 (5 bases each). V was clipped by 3 bases and J by 6 bases, with 12 bases between them. Germline V CDR1 and CDR2: SEHNR, FQNEAQ (reference sequence). The CDR3 loop spans 13 amino acids. The CDR3 DNA reads TGTGCCAGCAGCTTCGGGTCAGGGACCGAGCAGTACTTC. Translation gives CASSFGSGTEQYF.

This clone was seen once. The rearrangement joins TRBV5-1 to TRBJ1-1; 7 bases align to TRBD1. CDR1 SGHRS and CDR2 YFSETQ come from the germline V gene. CDR3 length: 15 amino acids. V shed 2 bases and J 1 base; nucleotides not matched to a gene: 5. DNA for the CDR3: TGCGCCAGCAGCTTACAGGGGAGGACGAACACTGAAGCTTTCTTT. This codes for CASSLQGRTNTEAFF.

The rearrangement links TRBV10-3 to TRBJ1-2; no definite D call. The CDR3 contains 12 residues. Germline-derived CDR1 and CDR2 are ENHRY and SYGVKD. Trimming pared 2 bases from V and 6 bases from J, leaving 7 bases between. CDR3 protein: CAISENSDGYTF. The CDR3, as DNA: TGTGCCATCAGTGAGAACAGCGATGGCTACACCTTC.